The entry that follows covers one T cell receptor beta chain sequence. The target of this receptor is not known. Per-base quality was not reported, and no clone a single base away is much larger than it. The germline V gene gives CDR1 as SGDLS and CDR2 as YYNGEE. Between the V and J ends, shortened by 4 bases and 0 bases respectively, the junction contains 13 bases. The CDR3 covers 16 residues, taking in both the cysteine and the phenylalanine. Solely the CDR3 DNA is kept, with 48 bases framed from the first base. This entry is derived from a study of cytomegalovirus exposure and HLA in healthy donors (dated by TCRdb to about 2017). Describing the broader study: An earlier analysis of several hundred of the donors reported 276 Gb of sequence data and around 110 million unique TCR beta sequences from about 179 million T cells. About 300 gigabases of sequencing data and around 85 million unique TCR sequences made up an early release that covered approximately 650 HLA-typed donors. Of the roughly 400 genotyped donors, approximately 82% fell in the genetic ancestry cluster associated with self-reported Caucasian donors. The study was designed to test whether signatures of past pathogen exposure could be identified by cataloging public T cell receptors. Using immunosequencing, the study profiled T cell repertoires from about 610 subjects and related those repertoires to cytomegalovirus serostatus. Along with the approximately 650-subject first cohort, a separate validation cohort of around 120 different subjects was used. To predict cytomegalovirus infection status, the study combined high-throughput TCR immunosequencing, statistical association of individual TCRs with disease status, and machine learning. To study patterns of TCR occurrence, a later analysis re-analyzed previously published TCR beta repertoires from 550 to 800 donors and added high-resolution HLA genotyping. Rather than drawing on any new phenotypic data, the later analysis identified candidate immune exposures from TCR beta sequences and the way those sequences occurred across donors. To decide whether each TCR beta V gene segment behaved as functional or pseudogenic, an earlier analysis of some 540 of the donors relied on high-throughput TCR beta sequencing. Donor age, sex, ethnicity and CMV serostatus were collected together with the repertoire data. In a later genetic analysis, genome-wide SNP genotypes for about 60% of the 666 donors were used, and that subset was treated as a discovery cohort. All discovery cohort repertoires had been generated using a single sequencing platform. Both class I and class II loci were covered by HLA typing, at four-digit resolution. The number of donors typed differed by locus, with 629-630 for A, B, C, DRB1 and DQB1, about 500 for DQA1, some 570 for DPA1, and some 440 for DPB1. Five DR-DQ haplotypes were treated as single units for association and clustering because of strong linkage in the cohort. Among roughly 370 genotyped donors of the cohort, an average of about 240,000 unique TCR beta nucleotide sequences were sequenced per donor, approximately 20% of them non-productive.

The receptor library was made with the immunoSEQ multiplex PCR assay. For the multiplex PCR, a mixture combining 60 forward primers for TCR Vbeta segments and 13 reverse primers for TCR Jbeta segments was used. The CDR3 region of rearranged TCR beta genes was amplified from genomic DNA with a multiplex PCR assay. The amplified TCR beta libraries were sequenced on the Illumina HiSeq System as 87-base-pair reads. On the study's bioinformatics: A later analysis counted some 74 million unique TCR beta chains across the 690 or so repertoires, and around 12 million of these chains were shared by at least two donors. A nearest-neighbor algorithm error-corrected the raw reads and collapsed the reads into unique sequences, merging closely related sequences to remove PCR and sequencing errors. CDR3 sequences were aligned to IMGT reference sequences to assign V, D and J gene segments. For a sequence to be retained, a match of at least six nucleotides was required to both a V gene segment and a J gene segment. Rearrangements were called productive when the CDR3 lacked stop codons and stayed in frame with V and J; all others were non-productive. CDR3 was defined according to IMGT convention as the region running from the second conserved V-encoded cysteine to the conserved J-encoded phenylalanine. Sequences without an unambiguous match to a single V gene segment were excluded from the earlier analysis of over 500 of the donors. An earlier analysis of several hundred of the donors called V segments functional above 56.7% productive rearrangements and segregating when the between-donor standard deviation exceeded 5%. A statistical classification framework was built to diagnose cytomegalovirus status from the catalog of TCR beta chain sequences. A later analysis assigned V and J genes by comparing TCR nucleotide sequences with IMGT/GENE-DB human TR gene sequences. A later analysis assigned CDR3 sequences and most-parsimonious VDJ recombination scenarios with the TCRdist pipeline. In a later analysis, each TCR beta chain was defined by its CDR3 amino acid sequence together with its V-gene family, and reads without a unique V-gene family were excluded. To address suspected cross-contamination and a sequencing artifact, a later analysis removed 550 to 750 highly shared, low-generation-probability nucleotide sequences. A later analysis calculated a clonal expansion index for each public chain from normalized within-repertoire ranks of inferred template counts. In a later analysis, generation probabilities were computed using a VDJ recombination model fitted to out-of-frame rearrangements, and the results were checked against IGoR. A later analysis scored TCR-TCR, TCR-HLA and TCR-CMV co-occurrence with hypergeometric tests, applying a repertoire-size bias correction to TCR pairs. False discovery rates were estimated in a later analysis by permuting HLA or CMV assignments 20 times. A later analysis grouped co-occurring TCRs with DBSCAN, adding TCRdist sequence similarity when clustering within HLA-allele-positive subsets. Repertoires with fewer than 30,000 or more than 120,000 public chains were left out of co-occurrence clustering, as were about five repertoires with anomalous nucleotide sharing. What TCRdb holds here is the immuneACCESS table cut down to in-frame rearrangements. Part of the clones is not present; checked against another copy, under half of the missing clones reflect an unresolved V gene, and the others are unexplained. The DNA gave D and trimming, while V, J and clone size come from that table. The sample includes over 100,000 clones, with more than 65% observed a single time. Around 3% of the sample rests with the top ten.

The cohort consisted of approximately 670 healthy bone marrow donors. At the time of sampling, all cohort members were nominally healthy, though unrecorded immune exposures were likely present. The donor was CMV seropositive and was included in the group of 250 to 350 seropositive cohort members. A peripheral blood sample was provided by each donor, and peripheral blood mononuclear cells were used for TCR beta sequencing. Genomic DNA was extracted from the blood cell samples with the Qiagen DNeasy Blood Extraction Kit. Overall results and qualifications from the work: According to a later analysis, most CMV-associated TCR beta chains appeared to be HLA-restricted, and the HLA associations seemed to be driven largely by CMV exposure. Because the 87-base-pair reads could not distinguish some IMGT-functional V segments, including TRBV6-2 and TRBV6-3, those segments were excluded. In vitro tests confirmed that a few of the cytomegalovirus-associated TCR beta chains recognize cytomegalovirus antigens. Most TCR sequences were seen in very few donors, while some public TCRs were found in many individuals. A later genetic analysis reported fewer N-insertions in productive TCRs among donors in an Asian-associated ancestry cluster than the roughly 620-donor mean. Because HLA typing was missing for some donors at each locus, association tests included only the typed subset. A cluster of highly shared sequence variants was judged likely to represent a technical artifact of the sequencing pipeline. A later analysis found that HLA-associated TCR beta chains were more clonally expanded and had lower generation probabilities than equally common non-associated chains. Correlated functional status among segregating V segments might reflect linkage disequilibrium, but an unknown experimental factor could not be ruled out. In an earlier analysis of a few hundred of the donors, most TCR beta V segments were observed in productive rearrangements about 87% or about 30% of the time, broadly matching IMGT annotations. A later analysis reported that several top co-occurrence clusters appeared linked to parvovirus B19, influenza, CMV and Epstein-Barr virus. A total of roughly 160 TCR beta chains were listed by the study as associated with cytomegalovirus. In a later analysis, the rate of TCR association differed among HLA loci, with DRB1 alleles having the most associated TCRs and HLA-C alleles having the fewest. A further reported finding was that TCR beta sequences accurately predicted the HLA-A and HLA-B alleles for most subjects in the first cohort. V-gene and J-gene trimming of TCR beta chains was associated with a missense DCLRE1C variant in a later genetic analysis, and the association was replicated in an independent cohort. Sequencing depth was assumed to be roughly uniform across donors in the presence/absence analyses, though that assumption may not hold. In a later analysis, over 15,000 TCR beta sequences were associated with specific HLA alleles at a false discovery rate of 0.05. In both the original and validation cohorts, the classifier was reported to diagnose cytomegalovirus status with high specificity and sensitivity. Because counts were too low, 15 to 20 rarely observed V segments, including chromosome 9 orphons, were excluded from the earlier analysis of several hundred of the donors. Immune exposure information for the cohort was limited to CMV serostatus. According to the authors, the approach could potentially be generalized to other disease states and immunological phenotypes. When HLA alleles, especially DR and DQ, strongly co-occurred, attributing TCR associations to individual alleles was difficult. Only TCR beta chains were sequenced in this cohort, and the absence of alpha or paired-chain data limited detectable features.

Sequencing was carried out using PBMCs. This TCR derives from a woman aged 18-29 years in good health and CMV-seropositive. The rearrangement combines TRBV9 with TRBJ2-2, and perhaps TRBD1 as D gene, on 5 matching bases. The CDR3 protein is CASSSRTTSNTGELFF. The DNA is as follows: TGTGCCAGCAGCTCGCGGACAACCTCGAACACCGGGGAGCTGTTTTTT.